This T cell receptor beta chain was recorded in a study of T cell responses to AZD1222 COVID-19 vaccine. Study conclusions and caveats: A mostly white British donor set with more females was recruited, and clonal diversity was possibly underestimated.

About this clone itself: Its cognate antigen is unknown. The same CDR3 is also encoded by other DNA sequences in this sample.

The CDR3 is made up of 10 amino acids. V shed 6 bases and J shed 5 bases, with 2 bases lying between them. The method was immunoSEQ multiplex PCR; TCRdb's version includes in-frame clones alone and lacks a portion of them. The repertoire holds 85,000 to 110,000 clones, with 90% as singletons. The sample was peripheral blood, taken on day 0 of AZD1222 vaccination. The chain joins TRBV12-3 or TRBV12-4 to TRBJ1-3; D ambiguous. The receptor's source is an adult in good health. CDR3 region: CASRRNTIYF. The CDR3 coding sequence is TGTGCCAGCAGGCGAAACACCATATATTTT.